This record looks at one TCR beta chain sequence and its context. The sample originates from a study of blood T cell repertoires in COVID-19. Study-wide context: Whether acute or convalescent, the COVID-19 samples came from the United States, Italy and Spain.

Recruits, aged about 18 to 100 years, lived in 25 or so US areas. Cohort assignment relied on participant-reported clinical history. Before being deemed recovered, Cohort 3 donors had two negative PCRs, clearance, or symptom resolution. Using immunoSEQ multiplex PCR, the repertoire was profiled, and TCRdb retains in-frame clones only, with some absent. This table holds about 390,000 clones, roughly 89% found once. The CDR3 totals 14 residues. Germline assignment: CDR1 MDHEN and CDR2 SYDVKM. Trimming took 7 bases from V and 2 from J, leaving 14 bases between them. The chain links TRBV28 to TRBJ1-2, with D perhaps matching TRBD1 (6 bases). The TCR sequence derives from a woman in her 50s who had recovered from COVID-19. The specimen sequenced was PBMCs or T cells enriched from blood (not recorded which). CDR3 amino acids: CASKSGTTNYGYTF. The CDR3 DNA reads TGTGCCAGCAAATCCGGGACAACCAACTATGGCTACACCTTC.